Each of the 5 T cell receptor beta chains below was sequenced from the same sample in a study of T cells in Graves' hyperthyroidism and ophthalmopathy. RNA transcripts were the template for amplifying TCR beta CDR3 regions. TCR CDR3 regions were first amplified by RT-PCR with HTBI primers. TCRdb reprocessed the multiplex PCR reads via MiXCR and lists one record per CDR3 protein. The sample has about 690,000 distinct CDR3 sequences, roughly 17% seen once; the top ten hold about 16%. Sequencing was performed on blood. Receptor source: a man aged 45-65 years with Graves' hyperthyroidism.

This clonotype was observed at least ten times. The CDR3 here is CASSQEDRGNSPLHF. Written as DNA, the CDR3 is TGTGCCAGCAGCCAAGAGGACAGGGGGAATTCACCCCTCCACTTT. The J gene is TRBJ1-6, the V gene TRBV3-1, with TRBD1 identical over 10 bases. Losses at the gene ends were 0 bases for V and 7 bases for J; bases not matched to a gene: 0. The germline V gene encodes CDR1 LGHDT and CDR2 YNNKEL (reference sequence). This CDR3 is 15 amino acids long.

V gene TRBV4-1 combines with J gene TRBJ2-7; 10 bases match TRBD2. CDR3 length equals 15 residues. CDR1 MGHRA and CDR2 YSYEKL come from the germline V gene. V lost 1 base, J lost 2 bases, and 2 bases stayed unmatched. CDR3 bases: TGCGCCAGCAGCCAAGTGGGACTAGCGACCTACGAGCAGTACTTC. This translates into CASSQVGLATYEQYF.

This clonotype turned up a few times. V usage is TRBV25-1 and J usage is TRBJ2-2; 7 nucleotides line up with TRBD2. This CDR3 spans 16 amino acids. Germline assignment: CDR1 MGHDK and CDR2 SYGVNS. V lost 0 bases and J lost 1; bases outside the gene matches: 2. CDR3 in DNA: TGTGCCAGCAGTGAATATGGCGGGAGGAACACCGGGGAGCTGTTTTTT. This gives the protein CASSEYGGRNTGELFF.

The chain couples TRBV5-1 to TRBJ1-1; possible D gene TRBD1, 6 bases. There are 15 residues in the CDR3. Trimming removed 3 bases from V and 4 bases from J, with 16 bases in between. Per germline, CDR1 SGHRS and CDR2 YFSETQ. The CDR3 region is CASSSLDTGSTEAFF. CDR3 bases: TGCGCCAGCAGCTCTCTGGACACAGGGAGCACTGAAGCTTTCTTT.

In this sample, this clonotype turned up a few times. The chain employs TRBV19 and TRBJ2-2; D is unresolved. The germline CDR1 and CDR2 sequences are LNHDA and SQIVND (reference sequence). V lost 3 bases, J lost 2 bases, and 16 bases lay in between. The CDR3 contains 17 residues. CDR3 in DNA: TGTGCCAGTAGTATTGGACGGGCTATCTTAAACACCGGGGAGCTGTTTTTT. Translating gives CASSIGRAILNTGELFF.